This T cell receptor beta chain was identified during a study of identical twins (dated by TCRdb to 2016 to 2017). About the investigation overall: The study deep-sequenced TCR alpha and beta repertoires from monozygotic twins, unrelated adults of various ages and cord blood to test whether fetal clonotypes persist. To rule out contamination, the twin experiments were replicated at different times with different library preparation protocols. Points the paper makes about the study in general: Compared with coincidental sharing between unrelated individuals, out-of-frame TCR alpha sequences shared between twins had an excess of sequences with low generation probability. The excess sharing between twins in beta out-of-frame sequences was weaker because fewer shared sequences reduced the signal-to-noise ratio. In monozygotic twins, out-of-frame TCR alpha sharing was systematically underestimated by recombination models, although the models agreed with sharing between unrelated individuals. Because the same donors could not be followed over many years, the conclusions depended on cross-sectional statistical analysis. Zero-insertion analyses could be partly confounded by invariant T cells such as MAIT and iNKT, although diverse VJ usage argued against such confounding for most clonotypes. Fewer insertions were carried by abundant cord blood beta clonotypes; a weaker similar trend was observed in young adult naive repertoires, while no such trend was observed in memory repertoires.

Library creation used 5' RACE. The listed sequencing device is Illumina HiSeq 2000. A universal primer binding site was introduced by template switching, and a unique molecular identifier was present in the final cDNA, enabling accurate counting of TCR cDNA molecules. Specific primers in the conserved constant-segment region were used to synthesize first-strand cDNA for the TCR alpha and beta chains. To control for contamination, every cDNA library was double barcoded, receiving both a SMART-Mk sample barcode and Illumina barcodes. TruSeq adapter sequences and Illumina sample barcodes were added in two successive PCR steps. TCR alpha and beta cDNA libraries were sequenced on the Illumina HiSeq platform with custom primers. The paper's data handling went like this. Unique molecular identifiers were extracted from raw reads with MiGEC, and CDR3 positions were determined with MiXCR. Recombination models were inferred per individual with the repgenHMM and IGoR tools using an EM algorithm. The analysis of shared clonotypes was done with the tcR package in R, with sharing normalized by the product of cloneset sizes. To study raw recombination without the effects of thymic and clonal selection, out-of-frame nonproductive sequences were analyzed. TCRdb handled the public reads itself, with Q25 trimming in fastp and clone calling in MiXCR, and kept productive beta chains. Each record represents a unique CDR3 protein, reported with the most common genes and DNA among its rows. The V and J calls were determined by TCRdb, not by the authors. The sample contains 260,000 or so distinct CDR3 sequences, 6% to 8% of them found a single time. The ten largest make up about 5.8% of the sample.

A note on this clonotype: Its recognized antigen is unknown. Base qualities are not recorded, but no much larger clone differs from it by a single base.

CDR1 and CDR2 were assigned from the germline V gene as SGHDT and YYEEEE. The CDR3 contains 13 residues, cysteine and phenylalanine counted. The only DNA kept is the CDR3, 39 bases in frame from the first base. V ends up 4 bases short and J 7 bases short, with an unmatched junction base count of 5. All donors were healthy Caucasians. Three pairs of female monozygotic twins, all aged roughly 18 to 30 years, were included in the twin cohort. CD4+ and CD8+ T cell populations were isolated with positive isolation kits from Invitrogen. The same sample was also studied in work on yellow fever vaccine responses in identical twins. The second study also describes: According to the authors, in identical twins the way T cells responded to vaccination appeared partly convergent and partly personalized. Focusing on identical twins, the study followed the T cell clones that responded to the vaccine, and did so with precision.

Sequencing used CD8+ T cells sorted from blood. The sequence joins TRBV5-6 to TRBJ2-1; TRBD2 aligns with 7 central bases. The origin of this receptor is a woman between 18 and 29 years old in good health. The CDR3 reads as follows: CASSRISGNEQFF. The bases read TGTGCCAGCAGCAGGATTAGCGGGAATGAGCAGTTCTTC.